The clone carrying this T cell receptor beta chain was picked up a small number of times. This record comes from a study of blood T cell repertoires in COVID-19. About the study: Samples taken during acute and convalescent COVID-19 were collected in the United States, Italy and Spain.

Original handling: Estimation of nucleated cell counts relied on the amplification of reference gene primers. Using immunoSEQ multiplex PCR, the repertoire was profiled, and TCRdb retains in-frame clones only, with some absent. V and J calls and clone size follow that table, whereas D and trimming were derived from the DNA. Seen here are approximately 210,000 clones, approximately 85% observed once, and the top ten hold 7.5% to 8%. Looked up from germline, CDR1 is GTSNPN and CDR2 is SVGIG (reference sequence). After removal of 0 bases from V and 10 bases from J, the junction contained 5 bases not matched to a gene. The CDR3 is 15 residues long.

Sample: peripheral blood. The chain links TRBV30 to TRBJ1-6, with TRBD1 identical over 11 bases. This sequence originates from a woman aged 50 to 65 with active or convalescent COVID-19. CDR3 sequence: CAWSVIGTGGSPLHF. The DNA for the CDR3 is TGTGCCTGGAGTGTGATTGGGACAGGGGGATCACCCCTCCACTTT.